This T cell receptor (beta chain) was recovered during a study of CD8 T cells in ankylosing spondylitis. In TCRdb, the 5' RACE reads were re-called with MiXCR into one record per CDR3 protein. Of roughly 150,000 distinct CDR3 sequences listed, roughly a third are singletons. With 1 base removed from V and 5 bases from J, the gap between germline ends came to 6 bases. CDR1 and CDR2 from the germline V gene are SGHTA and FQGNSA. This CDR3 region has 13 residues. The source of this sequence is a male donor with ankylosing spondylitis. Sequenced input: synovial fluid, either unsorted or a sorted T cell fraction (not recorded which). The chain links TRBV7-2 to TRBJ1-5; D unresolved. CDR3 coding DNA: TGTGCCAGCAGCTTAGACTTGGATCAGCCCCAGCATTTT. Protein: CASSLDLDQPQHF.